This passage covers 4 T cell receptor beta chains from one sample sequenced in a study of control samples from healthy donors and cancer patients. Sequencing was performed with immunoSEQ multiplex PCR; in TCRdb, only in-frame clones are kept and a portion is missing. This sample has tens of thousands of clones, with 88% found just once. The sequenced material came from PBMCs. These receptors were taken from a man between 50 and 59 years old with head and neck cancer.

The genes are TRBV19 and TRBJ2-3, with D tentatively TRBD2 (6 bases). Germline CDR1 and CDR2: LNHDA and SQIVND (reference sequence). The ends were cut back, 1 base at V and 0 bases at J, with 8 bases in the middle. This CDR3 region has 15 residues. The CDR3 reads CASSIGGGSTDTQYF. CDR3 nucleotides: TGTGCCAGTAGTATAGGGGGAGGCAGCACAGATACGCAGTATTTT.

The gene calls are TRBV3-1 (or the pseudogene TRBV3-2) and TRBJ2-7, with D tentatively TRBD1 or TRBD2 (5 bases each). Germline V gives CDR1 LGHDT, CDR2 YNNKEL (reference sequence). This CDR3 comprises 15 residues. V lost 4 bases and J 7 bases, leaving 20 bases between the germline ends. The DNA of the CDR3 is TGTGCCAGCAGCCCCCGGGCGCTGGGGGTGGGTGAGCAGTACTTC. This encodes CASSPRALGVGEQYF.

This chain connects TRBV23-1 to TRBJ2-2; no clear D. TRBV23-1 is an ORF for which the function is uncertain. Trimming removed 7 bases from V and 4 bases from J, with 7 bases in between. The length of the CDR3 is 12 residues. CDR3 bases: TGCGCCAGCATTCGGTCCACCGGGGAGCTGTTTTTT. Its protein is CASIRSTGELFF.

This chain links TRBV6-6 with TRBJ2-2; 8 positions match TRBD1. Germline V gives CDR1 MNHNY, CDR2 SVGAGI (reference sequence). The length of the CDR3 is 15 residues. The ends lost 5 bases at V and 7 bases at J; junction bases unmatched: 9. The CDR3 DNA is TGTGCCAGCAGTGGGAGACAGGGGCGGGACGGGGAGCTGTTTTTT. This gives the protein CASSGRQGRDGELFF.